This T cell receptor beta chain came from a study of blood T cell repertoires in COVID-19. About the research overall: COVID-19 samples, acute and convalescent, were from the United States, Italy and Spain. T cells, B-cell-depleted T cells, or PBMCs supplied cDNA or gDNA.

The length of the CDR3 is 14 residues. In germline, CDR1 is LNHDA, CDR2 SQIVND (reference sequence). Trimming removed 6 bases from V and 1 base from J, with 13 bases in between. Study processing details: Amplification from reference gene primers served as the basis for estimated nucleated cell counts. Libraries were prepared by immunoSEQ multiplex PCR; TCRdb keeps only in-frame clonotypes and omits some of them. The V and J calls and clone size were taken over from that table, and D and trimming were inferred from the DNA. Of some 130,000 clones listed, 84% are singletons. V and J are TRBV19 and TRBJ2-7; D not certain. The sample was peripheral blood. This TCR derives from a man between 60 and 75 years old with acute or convalescent COVID-19. CDR3 residues: CASSQVLTSYEQYF. CDR3 DNA sequence: TGTGCCAGTAGCCAAGTTCTCACATCCTACGAGCAGTACTTC.